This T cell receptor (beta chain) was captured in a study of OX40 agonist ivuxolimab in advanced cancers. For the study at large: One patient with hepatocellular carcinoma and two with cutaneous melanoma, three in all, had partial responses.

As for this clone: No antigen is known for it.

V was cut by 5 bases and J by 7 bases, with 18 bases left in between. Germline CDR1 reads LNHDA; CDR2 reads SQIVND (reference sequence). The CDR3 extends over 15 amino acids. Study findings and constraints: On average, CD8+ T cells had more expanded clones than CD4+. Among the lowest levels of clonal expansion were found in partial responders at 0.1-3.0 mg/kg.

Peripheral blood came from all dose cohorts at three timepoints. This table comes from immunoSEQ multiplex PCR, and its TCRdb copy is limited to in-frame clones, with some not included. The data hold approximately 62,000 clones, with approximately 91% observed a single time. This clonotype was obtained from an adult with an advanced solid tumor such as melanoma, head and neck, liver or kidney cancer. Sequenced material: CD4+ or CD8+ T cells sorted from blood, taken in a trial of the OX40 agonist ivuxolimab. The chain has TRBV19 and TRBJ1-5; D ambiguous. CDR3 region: CASSVQRQDGQPQHF. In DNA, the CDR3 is TGTGCCAGTAGTGTCCAGAGGCAGGACGGGCAGCCCCAGCATTTT.